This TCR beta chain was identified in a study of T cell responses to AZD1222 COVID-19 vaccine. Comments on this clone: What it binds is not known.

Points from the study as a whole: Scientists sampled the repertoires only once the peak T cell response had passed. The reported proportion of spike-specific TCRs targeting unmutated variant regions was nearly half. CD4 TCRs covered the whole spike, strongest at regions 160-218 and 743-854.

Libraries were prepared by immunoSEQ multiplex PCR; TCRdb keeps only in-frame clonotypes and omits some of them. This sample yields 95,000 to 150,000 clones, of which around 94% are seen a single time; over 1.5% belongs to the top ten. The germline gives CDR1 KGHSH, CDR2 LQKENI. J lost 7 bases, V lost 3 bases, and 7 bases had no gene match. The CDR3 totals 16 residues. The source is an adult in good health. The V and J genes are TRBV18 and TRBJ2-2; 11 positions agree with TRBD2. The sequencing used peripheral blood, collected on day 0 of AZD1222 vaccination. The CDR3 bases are TGTGCCAGCTCACCGGTACTAGCGGGAGACGACGGGGAGCTGTTTTTT. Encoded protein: CASSPVLAGDDGELFF.